A selection of T cell receptor beta chains follows, all from one sample in a study of T cells in Graves' hyperthyroidism and ophthalmopathy. Each CDR3 protein gets one entry after TCRdb re-called the multiplex PCR reads with MiXCR. The top ten clones hold roughly 24% of a sample with around 300,000 distinct CDR3 sequences, around 13% of them seen once. Sequenced sample: blood. These receptors were collected from a woman in her thirties with Graves' hyperthyroidism. The CDR3 runs from the conserved cysteine through the conserved F or W. The order of the fields is CDR3 length, J gene, clone size, D gene, V gene, CDR3 protein, CDR3 DNA. D genes are given only for firm matches. Not all rows give a size; the values are once, few, many and, for expanded clones, a class.

>15|TRBJ2-5|NA|NA|TRBV7-3
CASSLTGGQQETQYF
TGTGCCAGCAGCTTAACGGGGGGACAGCAAGAGACCCAGTACTTC
>15|TRBJ1-5|NA|TRBD1|TRBV12-3/TRBV12-4
CASSLLQGPNQPQHF
TGTGCCAGCAGCCTTCTACAGGGGCCTAATCAGCCCCAGCATTTT
>18|TRBJ2-4|many|NA|TRBV10-3
CAISEQGMASLAKNIQYF
TGTGCCATCAGTGAACAGGGCATGGCTTCTTTAGCCAAAAACATTCAGTACTTC
>13|TRBJ2-5|many|NA|TRBV11-2
CASSGGIPETQYF
TGTGCCAGCAGCGGGGGGATCCCAGAGACCCAGTACTTC
>18|TRBJ1-5|many|NA|TRBV6-2/TRBV6-3
CASSSPTGQLYSNQPQHF
TGTGCCAGCAGTTCCCCAACCGGACAGTTATATAGCAATCAGCCCCAGCATTTT
>16|TRBJ2-7|many|TRBD2|TRBV5-1
CASSSVIAGDRDEQYF
TGCGCCAGCAGCTCCGTCATAGCGGGAGATCGGGACGAGCAGTACTTC
>12|TRBJ1-1|many|NA|TRBV3-1
CASSRRNTEAFF
TGTGCCAGCAGCCGAAGAAACACTGAAGCTTTCTTT
>15|TRBJ2-2|few|TRBD2|TRBV20-1
CSARTAGGNTGELFF
TGCAGTGCTAGGACCGCGGGAGGGAACACCGGGGAGCTGTTTTTT
>15|TRBJ1-3|NA|NA|TRBV30
CAWSVSISSGNTIYF
TGTGCCTGGAGTGTAAGCATTAGCTCTGGAAACACCATATATTTT
>12|TRBJ2-1|few|NA|TRBV24-1
CATSPGFGEQFF
TGTGCCACCAGCCCTGGGTTCGGGGAGCAGTTCTTC
>14|TRBJ2-5|few|NA|TRBV5-4
CASSLGVQEETQYF
TGTGCCAGCAGCTTGGGGGTACAAGAAGAGACCCAGTACTTC
>20|TRBJ2-3|few|TRBD2|TRBV2
CASSSIAYSGRPKSADTQYF
TGTGCCAGCAGTTCCATTGCCTATAGCGGGAGGCCGAAGTCCGCAGATACGCAGTATTTT
>11|TRBJ2-1|NA|NA|TRBV29-1
CSVEDWNIQFF
TGCAGCGTTGAAGATTGGAACATACAGTTCTTC
>13|TRBJ2-7|many|NA|TRBV7-9
CASSRRVPYEQYF
TGTGCCAGCAGCCGTCGAGTACCCTACGAGCAGTACTTC
>12|TRBJ2-7|many|NA|TRBV5-6
CASSLRFYEQYF
TGTGCCAGCAGCTTGAGGTTCTACGAGCAGTACTTC
>15|TRBJ2-3|NA|TRBD1|TRBV3-1
CASQMGQGARDTQYF
TGTGCCAGCCAGATGGGACAGGGGGCGAGGGATACGCAGTATTTT
>16|TRBJ2-1|NA|NA|TRBV9
CASSVEDWGHLDEQFF
TGTGCCAGCAGCGTAGAGGATTGGGGACATTTAGATGAGCAGTTCTTC
>13|TRBJ2-1|few|NA|TRBV28
CASSLRFNNEQFF
TGTGCCAGCAGTCTGCGGTTCAACAATGAGCAGTTCTTC
>15|TRBJ2-2|NA|NA|TRBV19
CASSAFSRNTGELFF
TGTGCCAGTTCGGCATTCTCCAGGAACACCGGGGAGCTGTTTTTT